This T cell receptor (beta chain) stems from a study of beta chain features in type 1 diabetes. Findings and limits, study-wide: Type 1 diabetes patients had moderately but significantly shorter TCRB CDR3s in all four CD4+ subsets. In these data, an HLA type influence on TCRB rearrangement remained unresolved.

This clone has only a few counts. Its matching antigen is unknown. All of the isolated RNA was reverse transcribed, so expressed TCRB transcripts were sequenced. Using immunoSEQ multiplex PCR, the repertoire was profiled, and TCRdb retains in-frame clones only, with some absent. This sample has approximately 730,000 clones; around 15% occur once, and the top ten carry less than 0.025%. Per the germline V gene, CDR1 is MNHEY and CDR2 is SVGAGI. The ends were cut back, 5 bases at V and 6 bases at J, with 10 bases in the middle. This CDR3 region has 12 residues. Central memory, naive, regulatory and stem cell-like memory CD4+ cells were sorted by CD45RO/CCR7/CD25/CD127/CD95/CD27.

Sequencing was done on a sample of naive CD4+ T cells from blood. This chain uses TRBV6-5 with TRBJ1-2; D unresolved. The TCR was taken from a man aged 18-30 years with type 1 diabetes. The CDR3 nucleotides are TGTGCCAGCAGTCCGCCCGGGGATGGCTACACCTTC. Protein sequence: CASSPPGDGYTF.